The next 26 T cell receptor beta chains were all read from a single sample in a study of T cells in Graves' hyperthyroidism and ophthalmopathy. Amplification of TCR beta CDR3 regions used RNA as the template. Using the HTBI primer set, a first-round RT-PCR was run on the TCR CDR3. Using its own MiXCR run on the multiplex PCR reads, TCRdb lists one record per CDR3 protein. The table shows 700,000 or so distinct CDR3 sequences, with roughly 17% occurring only once. The sample was blood. The receptors originated from a young man with Graves' hyperthyroidism.

The chain combines TRBV19 with TRBJ2-1; 9 bases line up with TRBD1. The CDR3 runs to 13 residues. J was trimmed by 2 bases and V by 10 bases; bases with no gene match: 3. Germline CDR1 reads LNHDA; CDR2 reads SQIVND (reference sequence). The CDR3 region has the DNA TGTGCCACTCGGGACAGGGCCTACAATGAGCAGTTCTTC. This sequence encodes CATRDRAYNEQFF.

The rearrangement links TRBV11-3 to TRBJ2-6; D call uncertain. The length of the CDR3 is 17 residues. Trimming removed 0 bases from V and 2 bases from J, with 11 bases in between. Germline lookup yields CDR1 SGHNT and CDR2 YENEEA. The CDR3 is CASSLETGAPGANVLTF. CDR3 sequence (DNA): TGTGCCAGCAGCTTAGAGACGGGCGCTCCTGGGGCCAACGTCCTGACTTTC.

In its sample, this clonotype was seen a few times. The rearrangement joins TRBV2 to TRBJ1-1, with a weak D call TRBD1 (5 bases). The germline V and J ends were trimmed by 3 bases and 4 bases, with 12 bases remaining between them. Germline V gene lookup returns CDR1 SNHLY and CDR2 FYNNEI. This CDR3 is 14 amino acids long. CDR3 residues: CASSESSGATEAFF. The CDR3 DNA sequence: TGTGCCAGCAGTGAGTCCTCCGGGGCCACTGAAGCTTTCTTT.

In this sample, this clonotype turned up a few times. The chain is built from TRBV6-2 or TRBV6-3 and TRBJ2-1, with TRBD2 as a possible D gene (6 bases). The CDR3 consists of 18 residues. V was trimmed by 6 bases and J by 0 bases, leaving 21 bases between them. Germline V gene lookup returns CDR1 MNHEY and CDR2 SVGEGT. CDR3 coding DNA: TGTGCCAGCAGCTCACCCCTCCAAGCGGGCCTCTCCTACAATGAGCAGTTCTTC. It encodes CASSSPLQAGLSYNEQFF.

This clonotype has a handful of counts. The chain employs TRBV12-3 or TRBV12-4 and TRBJ1-1, with TRBD1 matching over 8 bases. With V trimmed by 4 bases and J by 7 bases, 8 bases remained unmatched. This CDR3 has 14 residues. CDR3 DNA: TGTGCCAGCAGTTCGGCAGGGGGCGAAGGTGAAGCTTTCTTT. Amino acids: CASSSAGGEGEAFF.

V is TRBV19 and J is TRBJ1-4; D is uncertain. Germline V gene lookup returns CDR1 LNHDA and CDR2 SQIVND (reference sequence). Deletions cut 9 bases from V and 7 bases from J, with 15 bases between. This CDR3 spans 13 amino acids. The CDR3 bases are TGTGCCAGCATGGGATCCGGATCTGAAAAACTGTTTTTT. Amino acids: CASMGSGSEKLFF.

This clonotype was recorded at least ten times. The chain uses TRBV10-3 and TRBJ2-7; D might be TRBD2 (6 bases). This CDR3 has 14 residues. V dropped 4 bases and J dropped 6 bases, with 16 bases sitting between them. The germline CDR1 and CDR2 sequences are ENHRY and SYGVKD. The CDR3 nucleotides read TGTGCCATCAGTGGTCTGGGGGGACGGTGCGAGCAGTACTTC. It encodes CAISGLGGRCEQYF.

The chain employs TRBV20-1 and TRBJ2-2, with 9 bases fitting TRBD2. The germline CDR1 and CDR2 sequences are DFQATT and SNEGSKA (reference sequence). With 4 bases clipped from V and 1 base from J, the junction kept 7 bases outside the gene matches. This CDR3 comprises 16 residues. In DNA, the CDR3 is TGCAGTGCTAATCGAAGGCGGGAGGGGAACACCGGGGAGCTGTTTTTT. It yields the protein CSANRRREGNTGELFF.

Many counts were recorded for this clonotype. J is TRBJ2-3 and V is TRBV2, with D unclear. This CDR3 spans 14 amino acids. V lost 6 bases to trimming and J lost 9 bases, with 19 bases between them. Germline V lookup: CDR1 SNHLY, CDR2 FYNNEI. The chain's CDR3 is CASSPFWAPPTQYF. DNA of the CDR3: TGTGCCAGCAGCCCTTTTTGGGCCCCCCCCACGCAGTATTTT.

This clonotype has just a few counts. The chain couples TRBV15 to TRBJ2-1, with 7 bases matching TRBD2. The CDR3 sequence is 16 residues long. The germline V gene encodes CDR1 LNHNV and CDR2 YYDKDF (reference sequence). With V trimmed by 1 base and J by 3 bases, 6 bases remained unmatched. The CDR3 coding sequence is TGTGCCACCAGCAGAGCGGGAGGCTCTATCTACAATGAGCAGTTCTTC. Translating gives CATSRAGGSIYNEQFF.

This clonotype was seen only a few times. V is TRBV27 and J is TRBJ2-7; no reliable D call. CDR1 and CDR2 from the germline V gene are MNHEY and SMNVEV (reference sequence). The CDR3 consists of 10 residues. Deletions cut 3 bases from V and 7 bases from J, with 4 bases between. The CDR3 region has the DNA TGTGCCAGCAGTTTGAAAGAGCAGTACTTC. Protein sequence: CASSLKEQYF.

This chain connects TRBV7-6 to TRBJ2-7, with D possibly being TRBD1 or TRBD2 (5 bases each). This CDR3 has 15 amino acids. V shed 1 base and J shed 0 bases, with 10 bases lying between them. The germline V gene has CDR1 SGHVS and CDR2 FNYEAQ. CDR3 in DNA: TGTGCCAGCAGCTTAGGAAAGGGGACCTCCTACGAGCAGTACTTC. Protein sequence: CASSLGKGTSYEQYF.

The chain uses TRBV27 and TRBJ2-6; 7 bases are a match to TRBD1. The CDR3 is 16 residues long. The V segment lost 6 bases and the J segment 0 bases; nucleotides outside the gene matches: 5. Germline-derived CDR1 and CDR2 are MNHEY and SMNVEV (reference sequence). For the CDR3, the DNA is TGTGCCAGCAGCAGACAGGGAAGCTCTGGGGCCAACGTCCTGACTTTC. The encoded protein is CASSRQGSSGANVLTF.

This clonotype appeared a few times. The V and J genes are TRBV5-1 and TRBJ2-1; D is unclear. Germline V gives CDR1 SGHRS, CDR2 YFSETQ. V was trimmed by 2 bases and J by 9 bases, leaving 12 bases between them. The CDR3 loop spans 13 amino acids. The CDR3 DNA reads TGCGCCAGCAGCTTCCGAGTGCAAGGTGAGCAGTTCTTC. Its protein product is CASSFRVQGEQFF. The full variable domain, in which reference TRBV5-1 and TRBJ2-1 provide the parts outside the CDR3, is KAGVTQTPRYLIKTRGQQVTLSCSPISGHRSVSWYQQTPGQGLQFLFEYFSETQRNKGNFPGRFSGRQFSNSRSEMNVSTLELGDSALYLCASSFRVQGEQFFGPGTRLTVL.

This clonotype has only a few counts. The chain has TRBV20-1 and TRBJ1-2; 8 positions agree with TRBD1. The trim removed 2 bases at V and 5 bases at J, leaving 4 bases unmatched. The CDR3 consists of 13 residues. Germline V gene data show CDR1 as DFQATT and CDR2 as SNEGSKA (reference sequence). The CDR3 reads CSARTGQVYGYTF. The CDR3 DNA sequence: TGCAGTGCTAGAACGGGACAGGTTTATGGCTACACCTTC.

The V gene is TRBV28, the J gene TRBJ2-7; TRBD2 might be the D (5 bases). The V end lost 5 bases, the J end lost 1 base, and 12 bases lay between the germline ends. The CDR3 is 14 amino acids. Germline lookup yields CDR1 MDHEN and CDR2 SYDVKM. CDR3 coding DNA: TGTGCCAGCAGTAAACCGGGAAGATCCTACGAGCAGTACTTC. It yields the protein CASSKPGRSYEQYF.

The V gene is TRBV14, the J gene TRBJ2-3; 7 nucleotides line up with TRBD2. Germline V gene lookup returns CDR1 SGHDN and CDR2 FVKESK. J was trimmed by 4 bases and V by 4 bases; bases with no gene match: 5. The CDR3 runs 14 residues. The DNA for the CDR3 is TGTGCCAGCAGCCCGACTAGCAACGCAGATACGCAGTATTTT. Protein sequence: CASSPTSNADTQYF. Full variable domain (rest looked up from reference TRBV14 and TRBJ2-3): EAGVTQFPSHSVIEKGQTVTLRCDPISGHDNLYWYRRVMGKEIKFLLHFVKESKQDESGMPNNRFLAERTGGTYSTLKVQPAELEDSGVYFCASSPTSNADTQYFGPGTRLTVL.

This clonotype was observed many times. The chain links TRBV20-1 to TRBJ2-7; TRBD2 agrees at 9 bases. V was clipped by 3 bases and J by 3 bases; unmatched bases: 9. The CDR3 has 15 residues. Germline CDR1 reads DFQATT; CDR2 reads SNEGSKA (reference sequence). Here the CDR3 reads CSASDRTSAIYEQYF. For the CDR3, the DNA is TGCAGTGCTAGCGACCGGACTAGCGCGATCTACGAGCAGTACTTC.

The rearrangement uses TRBV20-1 and TRBJ1-5; D is undetermined. This CDR3 is 15 amino acids long. With 4 bases removed from V and 2 bases from J, the gap between germline ends came to 15 bases. The germline V gene encodes CDR1 DFQATT and CDR2 SNEGSKA (reference sequence). DNA for the CDR3: TGCAGTGCTATCCGACGGGGAAGGGGCAATCAGCCCCAGCATTTT. Protein product: CSAIRRGRGNQPQHF.

Ten or more counts support this clonotype. This chain connects TRBV5-1 to TRBJ2-7, with TRBD2 matching 9 bases. There are 18 residues in the CDR3. Germline CDR1 and CDR2: SGHRS and YFSETQ. With V trimmed by 5 bases and J by 1 base, 16 bases remained unmatched. In nucleotides, the CDR3 is TGCGCCAGCAGTCCCGGTATAGGCGGGAGGGCCTTGTCCTACGAGCAGTACTTC. Encoded protein: CASSPGIGGRALSYEQYF.

Note on this clonotype: It may be a read error: a sequence one base away is much more abundant. The chain has TRBV7-2 and TRBJ2-1; TRBD2 matches at 14 bases. Germline trimming cut 5 bases from V and 10 bases from J; bases unmatched to any gene: 4. The CDR3 consists of 14 residues. Germline-derived CDR1 and CDR2 are SGHTA and FQGNSA. CDR3 DNA: TGTGCCAGCAGCACGGGACTAGCGGGAGTCGAGCAGTTCTTC. Its protein product is CASSTGLAGVEQFF.

This clonotype has a handful of counts. Written as DNA, the CDR3 is TGTGCCTGGTCTGGGGGACAGCTAAGCACAGATACGCAGTATTTT. This sequence encodes CAWSGGQLSTDTQYF. The chain carries TRBV30 and TRBJ2-3; 7 nucleotides match TRBD1. This CDR3 comprises 15 residues. Germline CDR1 and CDR2: GTSNPN and SVGIG (reference sequence). V was clipped by 5 bases and J by 0 bases; unmatched bases: 8. The variable domain in full, completed from reference TRBV30 and TRBJ2-3, reads SQTIHQWPATLVQPVGSPLSLECTVEGTSNPNLYWYRQAAGRGLQLLFYSVGIGQISSEVPQNLSASRPQDRQFILSSKKLLLSDSGFYLCAWSGGQLSTDTQYFGPGTRLTVL.

This clonotype has only a few counts. The chain couples TRBV2 to TRBJ1-5; 8 bases are shared with TRBD1. In germline, CDR1 is SNHLY, CDR2 FYNNEI. This CDR3 region has 13 residues. V was clipped by 6 bases and J by 7 bases; unmatched bases: 5. The CDR3, as DNA: TGTGCCAGCAGGGACAGGGTGTTCCAGCCCCAGCATTTT. Its translation is CASRDRVFQPQHF.

This clonotype was recorded at least ten times. The chain is built from TRBV6-1 and TRBJ2-7; the match to TRBD2 covers 7 bases. The CDR3 contains 12 residues. V was clipped by 5 bases and J by 6 bases; unmatched bases: 4. Germline V gene data show CDR1 as MNHNS and CDR2 as SASEGT. The CDR3 loop reads CASSPGTTEQYF. Here the CDR3 DNA reads TGTGCCAGCAGTCCCGGGACTACCGAGCAGTACTTC.

The chain employs TRBV19 and TRBJ2-7; TRBD2 agrees at 14 bases. This CDR3 region has 15 residues. Germline loops: CDR1 LNHDA, CDR2 SQIVND (reference sequence). With 5 bases clipped from V and 6 bases from J, the junction kept 6 bases outside the gene matches. CDR3 loop: CASSPGLAGECEQYF. CDR3 bases: TGTGCCAGTAGTCCGGGACTAGCGGGAGAGTGCGAGCAGTACTTC. The variable domain in full, with the rest retrieved from reference TRBV19 and TRBJ2-7, is DGGITQSPKYLFRKEGQNVTLSCEQNLNHDAMYWYRQDPGQGLRLIYYSQIVNDFQKGDIAEGYSVSREKKESFPLTVTSAQKNPTAFYLCASSPGLAGECEQYFGPGTRLTVT.

In its sample, this clonotype was seen many times. The gene calls are TRBV12-3 or TRBV12-4 and TRBJ2-6; D might be TRBD1 (6 bases). Between the trimmed V and J ends, which lost 5 bases and 2 bases, there was a span of 13 bases. There are 16 residues in the CDR3. The CDR3 DNA reads as TGTGCCAGCAGTCCGGGACCAGGGGCTGGGGCCAACGTCCTGACTTTC. Protein product: CASSPGPGAGANVLTF.